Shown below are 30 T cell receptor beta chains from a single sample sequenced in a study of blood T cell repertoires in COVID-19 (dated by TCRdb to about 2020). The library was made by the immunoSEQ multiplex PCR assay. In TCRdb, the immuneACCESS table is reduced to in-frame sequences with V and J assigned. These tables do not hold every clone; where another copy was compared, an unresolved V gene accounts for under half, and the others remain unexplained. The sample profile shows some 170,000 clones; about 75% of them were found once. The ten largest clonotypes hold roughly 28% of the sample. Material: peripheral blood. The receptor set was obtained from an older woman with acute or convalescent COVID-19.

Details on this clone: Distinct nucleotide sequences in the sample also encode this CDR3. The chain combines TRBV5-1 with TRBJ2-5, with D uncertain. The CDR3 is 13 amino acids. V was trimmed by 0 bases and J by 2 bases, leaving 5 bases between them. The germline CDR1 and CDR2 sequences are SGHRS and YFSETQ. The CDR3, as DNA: TGCGCCAGCAGCTTGGTCCTACAAGAGACCCAGTACTTC. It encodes CASSLVLQETQYF.

CDR3 sequence reads: CSVDKGAPFYGYTF. CDR3 nucleotides: TGCAGCGTAGACAAAGGGGCCCCGTTCTATGGCTACACCTTC. The J gene is TRBJ1-2, the V gene TRBV29-1, with a possible D match to TRBD1 (5 bases). Germline-derived CDR1 and CDR2 are SQVTM and ANQGSEA. V was clipped by 6 bases and J by 4 bases, with 18 bases between them. The CDR3 has 14 residues.

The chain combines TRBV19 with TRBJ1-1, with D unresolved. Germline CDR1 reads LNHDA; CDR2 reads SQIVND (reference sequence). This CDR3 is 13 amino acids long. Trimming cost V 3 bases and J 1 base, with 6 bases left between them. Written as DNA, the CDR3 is TGTGCCAGTAGTATCCGGGGGAACACTGAAGCTTTCTTT. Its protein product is CASSIRGNTEAFF.

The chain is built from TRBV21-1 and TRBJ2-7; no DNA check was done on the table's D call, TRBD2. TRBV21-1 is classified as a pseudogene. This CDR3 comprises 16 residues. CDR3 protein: CASSKGGRLGCYEQYF. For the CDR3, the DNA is TGTGCCAGCAGCAAAGGGGGGAGGTTAGGATGTTACGAGCAGTACTTC.

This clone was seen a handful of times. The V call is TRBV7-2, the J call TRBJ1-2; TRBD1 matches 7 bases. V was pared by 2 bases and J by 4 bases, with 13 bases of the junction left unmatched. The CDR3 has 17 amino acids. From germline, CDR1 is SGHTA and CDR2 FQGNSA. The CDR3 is CASSLSGTAGVGYGYTF. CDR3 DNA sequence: TGTGCCAGCAGCTTATCCGGGACAGCAGGGGTTGGCTATGGCTACACCTTC.

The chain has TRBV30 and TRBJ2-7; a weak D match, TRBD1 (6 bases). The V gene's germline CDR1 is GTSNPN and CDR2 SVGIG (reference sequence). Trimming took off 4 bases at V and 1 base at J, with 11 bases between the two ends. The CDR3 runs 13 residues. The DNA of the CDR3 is TGTGCCTGGACGACGGGGACATCCTACGAGCAGTACTTC. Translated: CAWTTGTSYEQYF. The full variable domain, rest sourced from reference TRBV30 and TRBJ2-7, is SQTIHQWPATLVQPVGSPLSLECTVEGTSNPNLYWYRQAAGRGLQLLFYSVGIGQISSEVPQNLSASRPQDRQFILSSKKLLLSDSGFYLCAWTTGTSYEQYFGPGTRLTVT.

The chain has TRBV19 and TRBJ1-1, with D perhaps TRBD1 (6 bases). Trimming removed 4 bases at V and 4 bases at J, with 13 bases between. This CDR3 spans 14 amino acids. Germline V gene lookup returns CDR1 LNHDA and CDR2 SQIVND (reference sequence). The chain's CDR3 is CASSTAGAGTEAFF. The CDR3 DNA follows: TGTGCCAGTAGTACAGCAGGGGCGGGCACTGAAGCTTTCTTT.

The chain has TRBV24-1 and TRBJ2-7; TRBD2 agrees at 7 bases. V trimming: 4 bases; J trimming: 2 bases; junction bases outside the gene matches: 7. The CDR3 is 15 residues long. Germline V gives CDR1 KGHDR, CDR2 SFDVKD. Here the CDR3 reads CATSEGLGPAYEQYF. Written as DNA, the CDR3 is TGTGCCACCAGTGAAGGACTAGGCCCGGCCTACGAGCAGTACTTC.

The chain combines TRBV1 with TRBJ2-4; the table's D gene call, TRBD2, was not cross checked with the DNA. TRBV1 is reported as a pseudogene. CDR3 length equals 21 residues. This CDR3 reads CTSSQSSGGRGRVLAKNIQYF. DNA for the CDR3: TGCACCAGCAGCCAGAGCAGCGGCGGGAGAGGACGAGTACTAGCCAAAAACATTCAGTACTTC.

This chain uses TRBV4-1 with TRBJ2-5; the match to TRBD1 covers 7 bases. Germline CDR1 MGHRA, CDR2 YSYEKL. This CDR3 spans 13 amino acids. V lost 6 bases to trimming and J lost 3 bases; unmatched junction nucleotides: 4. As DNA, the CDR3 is TGCGCCAGCAGACGACAGGGAGAAGAGACCCAGTACTTC. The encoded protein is CASRRQGEETQYF.

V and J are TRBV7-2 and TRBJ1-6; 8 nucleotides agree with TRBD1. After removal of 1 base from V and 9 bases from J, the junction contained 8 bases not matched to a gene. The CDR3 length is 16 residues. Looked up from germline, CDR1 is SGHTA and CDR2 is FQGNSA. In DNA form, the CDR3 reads TGTGCCAGCAGCTTAGACCCACAGGGGGGTCGTTCACCCCTCCACTTT. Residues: CASSLDPQGGRSPLHF. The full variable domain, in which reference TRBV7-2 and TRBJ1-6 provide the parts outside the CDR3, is GAGVSQSPSNKVTEKGKDVELRCDPISGHTALYWYRQSLGQGLEFLIYFQGNSAPDKSGLPSDRFSAERTGGSVSTLTIQRTQQEDSAVYLCASSLDPQGGRSPLHFGNGTRLTVT.

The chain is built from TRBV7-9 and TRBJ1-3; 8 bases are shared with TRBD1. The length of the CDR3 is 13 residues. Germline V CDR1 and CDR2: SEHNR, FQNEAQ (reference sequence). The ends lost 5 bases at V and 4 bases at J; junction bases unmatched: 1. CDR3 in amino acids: CASSRTGGNTIYF. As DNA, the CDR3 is TGTGCCAGCAGCAGGACAGGGGGAAACACCATATATTTT.

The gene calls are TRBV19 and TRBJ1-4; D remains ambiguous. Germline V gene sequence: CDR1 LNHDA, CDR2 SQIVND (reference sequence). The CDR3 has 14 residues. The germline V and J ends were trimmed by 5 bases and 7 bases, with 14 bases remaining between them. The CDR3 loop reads CASSPDTLGEKLFF. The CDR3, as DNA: TGTGCCAGTAGTCCAGACACCCTGGGTGAAAAACTGTTTTTT. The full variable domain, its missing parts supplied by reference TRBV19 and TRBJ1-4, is DGGITQSPKYLFRKEGQNVTLSCEQNLNHDAMYWYRQDPGQGLRLIYYSQIVNDFQKGDIAEGYSVSREKKESFPLTVTSAQKNPTAFYLCASSPDTLGEKLFFGSGTQLSVL.

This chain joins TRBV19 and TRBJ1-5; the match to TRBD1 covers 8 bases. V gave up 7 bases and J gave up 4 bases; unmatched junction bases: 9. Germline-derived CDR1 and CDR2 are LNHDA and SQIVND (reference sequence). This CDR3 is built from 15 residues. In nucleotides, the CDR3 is TGTGCCAGTAAGATGACAGGGGTTGGGAATCAGCCCCAGCATTTT. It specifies CASKMTGVGNQPQHF. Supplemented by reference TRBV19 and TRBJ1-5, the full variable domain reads DGGITQSPKYLFRKEGQNVTLSCEQNLNHDAMYWYRQDPGQGLRLIYYSQIVNDFQKGDIAEGYSVSREKKESFPLTVTSAQKNPTAFYLCASKMTGVGNQPQHFGDGTRLSIL.

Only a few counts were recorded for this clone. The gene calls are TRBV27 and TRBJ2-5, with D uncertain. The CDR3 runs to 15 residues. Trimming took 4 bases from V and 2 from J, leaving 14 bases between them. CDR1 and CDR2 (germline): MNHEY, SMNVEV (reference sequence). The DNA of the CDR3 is TGTGCCAGCAGTTCCTCGGGTGGTCGGCAAGAGACCCAGTACTTC. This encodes CASSSSGGRQETQYF.

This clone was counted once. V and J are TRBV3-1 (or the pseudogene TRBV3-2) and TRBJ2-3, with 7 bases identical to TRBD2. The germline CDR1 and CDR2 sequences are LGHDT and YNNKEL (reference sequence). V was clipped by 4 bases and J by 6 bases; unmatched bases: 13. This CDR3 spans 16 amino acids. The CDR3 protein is CASSLRRVGGKDTQYF. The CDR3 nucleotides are TGTGCCAGCAGCCTACGACGGGTGGGGGGGAAGGATACGCAGTATTTT.

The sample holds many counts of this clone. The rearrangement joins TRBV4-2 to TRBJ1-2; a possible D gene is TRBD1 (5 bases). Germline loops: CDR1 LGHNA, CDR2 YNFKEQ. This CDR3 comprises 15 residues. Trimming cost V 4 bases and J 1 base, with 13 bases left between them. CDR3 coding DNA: TGTGCCAGCAGCCGAAGGACGGGGGGTAACTATGGCTACACCTTC. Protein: CASSRRTGGNYGYTF.

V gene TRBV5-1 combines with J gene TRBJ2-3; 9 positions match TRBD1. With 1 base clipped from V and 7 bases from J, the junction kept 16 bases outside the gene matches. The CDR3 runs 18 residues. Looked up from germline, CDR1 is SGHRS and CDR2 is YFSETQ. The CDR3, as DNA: TGCGCCAGCAGCTTGTATCCGGGAACAGGGGGCGTTAGAAATACGCAGTATTTT. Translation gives CASSLYPGTGGVRNTQYF.

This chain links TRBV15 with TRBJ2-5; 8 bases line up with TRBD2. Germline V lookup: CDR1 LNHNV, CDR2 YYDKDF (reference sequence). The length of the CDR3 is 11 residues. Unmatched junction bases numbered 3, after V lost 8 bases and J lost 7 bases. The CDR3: CATLAGGTQYF. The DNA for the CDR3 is TGTGCCACCCTTGCGGGGGGGACCCAGTACTTC.

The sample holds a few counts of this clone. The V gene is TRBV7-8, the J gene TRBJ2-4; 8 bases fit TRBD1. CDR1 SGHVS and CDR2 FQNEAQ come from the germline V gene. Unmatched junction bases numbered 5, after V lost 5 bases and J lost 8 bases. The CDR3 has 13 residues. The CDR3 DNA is TGTGCCAGCAGCCGTGACAGGGGTGACATTCAGTACTTC. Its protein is CASSRDRGDIQYF.

CDR3 region: CASSRQGTATEAFF. For the CDR3, the DNA is TGCGCCAGCAGCCGACAGGGGACGGCCACTGAAGCTTTCTTT. The chain combines TRBV5-1 with TRBJ1-1; 8 bases match TRBD1. The junction had 6 bases not matched to a gene; V was cut back by 4 bases and J by 4 bases. Germline CDR1 reads SGHRS; CDR2 reads YFSETQ. This CDR3 is 14 amino acids long.

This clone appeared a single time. For the CDR3, the DNA is TGTGCCAGCACAACCCGACAGGGCATGGGTAATCAGCCCCAGCATTTT. This codes for CASTTRQGMGNQPQHF. This chain joins TRBV2 and TRBJ1-5; 7 bases align to TRBD1. The germline gives CDR1 SNHLY, CDR2 FYNNEI. The CDR3 totals 16 residues. V lost 7 bases to trimming and J lost 4 bases; unmatched junction nucleotides: 13.

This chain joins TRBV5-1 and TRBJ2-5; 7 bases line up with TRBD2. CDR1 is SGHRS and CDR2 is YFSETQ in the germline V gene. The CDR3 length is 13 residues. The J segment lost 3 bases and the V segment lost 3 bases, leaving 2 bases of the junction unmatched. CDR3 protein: CASSSLAEETQYF. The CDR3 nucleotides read TGCGCCAGCAGCTCCCTAGCGGAAGAGACCCAGTACTTC.

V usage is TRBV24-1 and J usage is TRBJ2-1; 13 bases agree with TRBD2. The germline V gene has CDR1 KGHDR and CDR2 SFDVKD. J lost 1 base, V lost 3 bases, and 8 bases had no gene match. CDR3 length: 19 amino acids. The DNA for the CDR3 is TGTGCCACCAGTGATCGCCCGGGACTAGCGGGGTTATCCTACAATGAGCAGTTCTTC. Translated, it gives CATSDRPGLAGLSYNEQFF.

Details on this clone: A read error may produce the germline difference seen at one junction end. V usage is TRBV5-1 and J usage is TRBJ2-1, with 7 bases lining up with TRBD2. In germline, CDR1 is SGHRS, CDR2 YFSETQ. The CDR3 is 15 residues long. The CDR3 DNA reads TGCGCCAGCAGCCCGGCGGGAGAATCCTACTATGAGCAGTTCTTC. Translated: CASSPAGESYYEQFF.

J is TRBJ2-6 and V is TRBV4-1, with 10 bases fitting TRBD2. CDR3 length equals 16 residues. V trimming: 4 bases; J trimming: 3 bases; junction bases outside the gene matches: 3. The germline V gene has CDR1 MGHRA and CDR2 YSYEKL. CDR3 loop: CASSLRLAGGANVLTF. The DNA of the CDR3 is TGCGCCAGCAGCCTCCGACTAGCGGGTGGGGCCAACGTCCTGACTTTC.

This CDR3 is CASSVGEGSGNTIYF. The CDR3 DNA reads as TGTGCCAGCAGTGTCGGGGAGGGCTCTGGAAACACCATATATTTT. The chain joins TRBV2 to TRBJ1-3; no clear D gene. Germline CDR1 SNHLY, CDR2 FYNNEI. Trimming took 4 bases from V and 0 from J, leaving 10 bases between them. The CDR3 length is 15 residues.

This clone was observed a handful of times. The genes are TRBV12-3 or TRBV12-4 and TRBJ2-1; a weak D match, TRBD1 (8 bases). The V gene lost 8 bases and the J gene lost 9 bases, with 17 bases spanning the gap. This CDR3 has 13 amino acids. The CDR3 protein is CASRRTGGAEQFF. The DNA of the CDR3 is TGTGCCAGCCGACGCACAGGGGGGGCTGAGCAGTTCTTC.

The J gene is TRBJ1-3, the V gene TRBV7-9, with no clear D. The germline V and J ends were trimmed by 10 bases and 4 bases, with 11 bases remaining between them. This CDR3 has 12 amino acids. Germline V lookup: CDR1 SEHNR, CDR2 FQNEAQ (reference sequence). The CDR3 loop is CATRESGNTIYF. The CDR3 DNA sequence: TGTGCCACCCGGGAATCCGGAAACACCATATATTTT. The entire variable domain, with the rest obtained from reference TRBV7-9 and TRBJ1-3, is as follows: DTGVSQNPRHKITKRGQNVTFRCDPISEHNRLYWYRQTLGQGPEFLTYFQNEAQLEKSRLLSDRFSAERPKGSFSTLEIQRTEQGDSAMYLCATRESGNTIYFGEGSWLTVV.

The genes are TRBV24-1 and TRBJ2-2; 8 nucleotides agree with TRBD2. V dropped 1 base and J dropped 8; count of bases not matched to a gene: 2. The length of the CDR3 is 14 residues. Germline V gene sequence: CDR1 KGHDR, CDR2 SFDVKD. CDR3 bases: TGTGCCACCAGTGATTTCACTAGCGGAGGGGAGCTGTTTTTT. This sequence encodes CATSDFTSGGELFF.